This entry features one TCR beta chain sequence. Its antigen remains unidentified. An end of the junction differs from the germline gene, which may be a read error. This entry belongs to a study of blood T cells in healthy people across ages. Sample-barcoded 5' priming and a J-beta primer mix drove a second PCR of roughly 6 to 12 cycles. Each CDR3 protein gets one entry after TCRdb re-called the 5' RACE reads with MiXCR. The sample shows over 1,200,000 distinct CDR3 sequences, approximately 59% of them seen only once. Regarding the study as a whole: Investigators viewed diversity estimates from one million T cells as underestimates, the study reported.

Total RNA extraction produced at least 5 micrograms (per sample) for the study. The CDR3 consists of 14 residues. V and J are TRBV12-3 or TRBV12-4 and TRBJ1-2, with D possibly TRBD1 on 6 matching bases. The sample was blood. The sequence derives from a man aged 18 to 29 in good health. The CDR3 spells CAGRELTGPYGYTF. The DNA for the CDR3 is TGTGCCGGCAGGGAACTGACAGGCCCCTATGGCTACACCTTC.